Presented here are 3 T cell receptor beta chains from one specimen sequenced in a study of T-cell memory formation after mild COVID-19. MiXCR was run by TCRdb on the 5' RACE reads, yielding one entry per CDR3 protein. The table has roughly 200,000 distinct CDR3 sequences, around 9.1% seen once; the top ten hold around 3.3%. Specimen: PBMCs or a T cell subset sorted from them (not recorded which). The source is a man younger than 30 who had mild COVID-19 (a few samples of this study predate the infection). Cell type and time point are not known.

J is TRBJ2-1 and V is TRBV5-4, with D perhaps being TRBD1 or TRBD2 (5 bases each). Trimming cost V 2 bases and J 7 bases, with 7 bases left between them. This CDR3 spans 12 amino acids. The germline CDR1 and CDR2 sequences are SGHNT and YYREEE (reference sequence). CDR3 bases: TGTGCCAGCAGCTTCAGGGAGAATGAGCAGTTCTTC. Protein product: CASSFRENEQFF.

This clonotype was seen only a few times. This chain connects TRBV11-3 to TRBJ2-1, with TRBD2 as a possible D gene (8 bases). Per germline, CDR1 SGHNT and CDR2 YENEEA. Deletions cut 5 bases from V and 5 bases from J, with 22 bases between. The CDR3 length is 17 residues. The CDR3 sequence is CASSPGRGQGVDNEQFF. The CDR3 DNA reads as TGTGCCAGCAGCCCCGGGAGGGGGCAGGGCGTCGACAATGAGCAGTTCTTC. The full variable domain, in which reference TRBV11-3 and TRBJ2-1 provide the parts outside the CDR3, is EAGVVQSPRYKIIEKKQPVAFWCNPISGHNTLYWYLQNLGQGPELLIRYENEEAVDDSQLPKDRFSAERLKGVDSTLKIQPAELGDSAVYLCASSPGRGQGVDNEQFFGPGTRLTVL.

This clonotype was seen more than once but under ten times. The chain carries TRBV7-2 and TRBJ2-2, with 7 bases fitting TRBD1. Germline CDR1 is SGHTA and CDR2 is FQGNSA. CDR3 length equals 15 residues. J was trimmed by 6 bases and V by 0 bases; bases with no gene match: 4. The CDR3 loop reads CASSLASQGAGELFF. As DNA, the CDR3 is TGTGCCAGCAGCTTAGCGTCGCAGGGGGCCGGGGAGCTGTTTTTT.